This TCR beta chain was identified in a study of T cells in Graves' hyperthyroidism and ophthalmopathy. Germline V lookup: CDR1 GTSNPN, CDR2 SVGIG (reference sequence). This CDR3 region has 15 residues. Trimming at V came to 3 bases and at J to 0 bases, leaving 7 bases not matched to a gene. TCR beta CDR3 regions were amplified from RNA. HTBI primers were used for first-round RT-PCR of the TCR CDR3. TCRdb reprocessed the multiplex PCR reads with MiXCR, giving one entry per CDR3 protein. The data hold roughly 660,000 distinct CDR3 sequences, with around a sixth observed a single time. This clonotype was counted only a few times.

The TCR originated in a man between 50 and 59 years old with Graves' hyperthyroidism. The rearrangement links TRBV30 to TRBJ2-7; 8 bases match TRBD2. Sequencing input: blood. The CDR3 DNA follows: TGTGCCTGGAGGTTAGCGGGGAAGAGCTCCTACGAGCAGTACTTC. Amino acids: CAWRLAGKSSYEQYF. The whole variable domain, filled in from reference TRBV30 and TRBJ2-7, reads SQTIHQWPATLVQPVGSPLSLECTVEGTSNPNLYWYRQAAGRGLQLLFYSVGIGQISSEVPQNLSASRPQDRQFILSSKKLLLSDSGFYLCAWRLAGKSSYEQYFGPGTRLTVT.